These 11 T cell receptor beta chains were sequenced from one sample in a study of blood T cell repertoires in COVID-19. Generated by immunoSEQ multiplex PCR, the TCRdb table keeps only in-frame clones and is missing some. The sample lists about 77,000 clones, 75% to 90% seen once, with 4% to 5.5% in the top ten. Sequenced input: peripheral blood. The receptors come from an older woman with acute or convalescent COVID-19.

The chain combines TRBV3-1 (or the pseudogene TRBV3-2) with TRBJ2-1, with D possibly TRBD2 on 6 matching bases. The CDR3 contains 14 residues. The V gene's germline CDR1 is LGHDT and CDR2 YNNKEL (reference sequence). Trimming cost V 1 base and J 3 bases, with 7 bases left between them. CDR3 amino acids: CASSQVGGYNEQFF. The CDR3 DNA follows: TGTGCCAGCAGCCAAGTGGGAGGCTACAATGAGCAGTTCTTC.

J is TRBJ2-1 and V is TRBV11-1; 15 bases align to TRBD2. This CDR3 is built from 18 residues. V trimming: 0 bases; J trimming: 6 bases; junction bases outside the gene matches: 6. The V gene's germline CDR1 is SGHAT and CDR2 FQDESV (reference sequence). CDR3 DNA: TGTGCCAGCAGCTTAGCGGTCGGACTAGCGGGGGGGCCCAATGAGCAGTTCTTC. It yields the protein CASSLAVGLAGGPNEQFF.

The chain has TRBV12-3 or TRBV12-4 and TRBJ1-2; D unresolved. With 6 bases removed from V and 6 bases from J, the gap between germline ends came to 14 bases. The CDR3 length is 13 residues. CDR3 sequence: CASSRSGRDGYTF. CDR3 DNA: TGTGCCAGCAGCCGATCGGGGAGGGATGGCTACACCTTC.

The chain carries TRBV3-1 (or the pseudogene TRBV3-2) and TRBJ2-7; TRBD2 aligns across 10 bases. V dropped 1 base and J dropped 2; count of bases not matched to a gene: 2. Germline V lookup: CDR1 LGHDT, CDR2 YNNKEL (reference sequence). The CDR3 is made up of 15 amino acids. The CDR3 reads CASSQGLAGAYEQYF. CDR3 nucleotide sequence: TGTGCCAGCAGCCAAGGCCTAGCGGGGGCCTACGAGCAGTACTTC.

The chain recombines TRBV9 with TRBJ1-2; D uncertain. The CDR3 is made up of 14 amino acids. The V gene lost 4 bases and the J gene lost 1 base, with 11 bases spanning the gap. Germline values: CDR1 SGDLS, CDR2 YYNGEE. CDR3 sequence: CASSPGELNYGYTF. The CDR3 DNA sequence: TGTGCCAGCAGCCCCGGGGAGCTTAACTATGGCTACACCTTC.

Here the CDR3 DNA reads TGTGCCAGCAGCGTCCCGACGGGTGGTAGGGAGACCCAGTACTTC. Translated: CASSVPTGGRETQYF. This chain connects TRBV9 to TRBJ2-5; D gene ambiguous. The V gene lost 2 bases and the J gene lost 5 bases, with 16 bases spanning the gap. The CDR3 runs 15 residues. CDR1 and CDR2 from the germline V gene are SGDLS and YYNGEE.

The CDR3: CATSDTGRSETQYF. CDR3 DNA sequence: TGTGCCACCAGTGATACCGGGAGAAGTGAGACCCAGTACTTC. This chain connects TRBV24-1 to TRBJ2-5, with TRBD2 as a possible D gene (6 bases). From germline, CDR1 is KGHDR and CDR2 SFDVKD. V lost 3 bases and J lost 5, with 12 bases in between. This CDR3 has 14 residues.

CDR3 sequence (DNA): TGCGCCAGCAGCCAAGATACGGCTAGGAGAAACAATGAGCAGTTCTTC. Amino acid sequence: CASSQDTARRNNEQFF. V gene TRBV4-3 combines with J gene TRBJ2-1, with D unresolved. Trimming cost V 0 bases and J 5 bases, with 14 bases left between them. This CDR3 has 16 residues. Germline lookup yields CDR1 LGHNA and CDR2 YSLEER.

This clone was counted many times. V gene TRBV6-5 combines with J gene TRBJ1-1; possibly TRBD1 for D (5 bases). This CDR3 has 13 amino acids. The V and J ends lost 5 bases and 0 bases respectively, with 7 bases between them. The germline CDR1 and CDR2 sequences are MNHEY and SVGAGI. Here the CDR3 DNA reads TGTGCCAGCAGTCGACAGCTGAACACTGAAGCTTTCTTT. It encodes CASSRQLNTEAFF.

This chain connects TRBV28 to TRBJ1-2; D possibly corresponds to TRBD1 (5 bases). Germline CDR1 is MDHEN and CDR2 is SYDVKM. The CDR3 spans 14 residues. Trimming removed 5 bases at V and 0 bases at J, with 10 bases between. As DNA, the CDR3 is TGTGCCAGCAGTCCGGTGGGGCCTAACTATGGCTACACCTTC. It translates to CASSPVGPNYGYTF.

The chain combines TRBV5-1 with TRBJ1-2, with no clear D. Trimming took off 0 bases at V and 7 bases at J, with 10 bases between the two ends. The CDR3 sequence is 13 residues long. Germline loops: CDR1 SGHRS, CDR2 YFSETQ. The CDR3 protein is CASSLVAGRGYTF. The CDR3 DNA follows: TGCGCCAGCAGCTTGGTGGCTGGTCGTGGCTACACCTTC.